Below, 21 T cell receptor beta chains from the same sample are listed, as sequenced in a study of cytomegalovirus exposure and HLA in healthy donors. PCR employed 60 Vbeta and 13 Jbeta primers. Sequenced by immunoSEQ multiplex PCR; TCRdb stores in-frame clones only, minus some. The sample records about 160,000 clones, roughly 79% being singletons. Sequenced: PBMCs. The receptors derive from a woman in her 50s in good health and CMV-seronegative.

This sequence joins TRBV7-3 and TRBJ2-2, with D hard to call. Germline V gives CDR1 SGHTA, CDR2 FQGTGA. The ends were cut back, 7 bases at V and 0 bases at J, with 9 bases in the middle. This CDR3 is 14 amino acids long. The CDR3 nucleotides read TGTGCCAGCACCCAGCTAGCGAACACCGGGGAGCTGTTTTTT. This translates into CASTQLANTGELFF.

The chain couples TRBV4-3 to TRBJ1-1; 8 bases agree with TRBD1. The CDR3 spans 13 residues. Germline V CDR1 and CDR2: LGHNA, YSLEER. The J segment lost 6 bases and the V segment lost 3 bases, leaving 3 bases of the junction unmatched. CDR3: CASSHGQGSEAFF. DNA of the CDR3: TGCGCCAGCAGCCACGGACAGGGCTCTGAAGCTTTCTTT.

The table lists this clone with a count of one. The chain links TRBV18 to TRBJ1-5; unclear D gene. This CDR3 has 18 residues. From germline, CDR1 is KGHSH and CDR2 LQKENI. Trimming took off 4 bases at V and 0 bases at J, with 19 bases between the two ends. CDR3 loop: CASSLTSGAMHSNQPQHF. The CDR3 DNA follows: TGTGCCAGCTCACTCACAAGCGGAGCTATGCATAGCAATCAGCCCCAGCATTTT.

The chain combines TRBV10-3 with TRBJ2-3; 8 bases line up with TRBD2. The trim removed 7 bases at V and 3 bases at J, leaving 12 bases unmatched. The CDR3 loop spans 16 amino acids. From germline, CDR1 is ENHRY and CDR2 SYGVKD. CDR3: CAITPLSGVGTDTQYF. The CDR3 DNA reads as TGTGCCATCACCCCCCTTAGCGGGGTGGGGACAGATACGCAGTATTTT.

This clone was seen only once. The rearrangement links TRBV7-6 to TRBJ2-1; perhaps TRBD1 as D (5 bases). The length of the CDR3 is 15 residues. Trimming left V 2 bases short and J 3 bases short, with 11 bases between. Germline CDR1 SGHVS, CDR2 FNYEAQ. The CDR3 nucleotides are TGTGCCAGCAGCTTATGGGGCGGAGTCTACAATGAGCAGTTCTTC. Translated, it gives CASSLWGGVYNEQFF.

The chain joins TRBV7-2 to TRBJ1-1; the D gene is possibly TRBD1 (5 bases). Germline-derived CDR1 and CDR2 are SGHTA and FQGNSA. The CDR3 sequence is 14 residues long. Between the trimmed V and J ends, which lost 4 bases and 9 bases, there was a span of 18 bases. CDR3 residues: CASSSSALDKKAFF. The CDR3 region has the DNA TGTGCCAGCAGCTCCAGCGCCCTGGACAAAAAAGCTTTCTTT.

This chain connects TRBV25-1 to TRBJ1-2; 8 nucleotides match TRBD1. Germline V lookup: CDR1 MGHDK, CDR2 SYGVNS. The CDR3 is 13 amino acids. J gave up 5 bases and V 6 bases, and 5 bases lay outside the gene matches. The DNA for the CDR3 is TGTGCCAGCAGCCCCACAGGGGGGTATGGCTACACCTTC. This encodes CASSPTGGYGYTF.

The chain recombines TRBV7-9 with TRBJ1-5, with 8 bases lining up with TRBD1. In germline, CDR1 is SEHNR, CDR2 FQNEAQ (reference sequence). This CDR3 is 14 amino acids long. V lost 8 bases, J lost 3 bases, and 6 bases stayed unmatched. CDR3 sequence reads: CASAGQGLNQPQHF. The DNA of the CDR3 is TGTGCCAGCGCTGGACAGGGCCTCAATCAGCCCCAGCATTTT.

CDR3 sequence: CASRTGGTGELFF. CDR3 bases: TGTGCCAGCAGGACAGGGGGGACCGGGGAGCTGTTTTTT. The rearrangement uses TRBV28 and TRBJ2-2; 9 bases fit TRBD1. Trimming took 6 bases from V and 5 from J; bases not matched to a gene: 1. This CDR3 region has 13 residues. The germline gives CDR1 MDHEN, CDR2 SYDVKM.

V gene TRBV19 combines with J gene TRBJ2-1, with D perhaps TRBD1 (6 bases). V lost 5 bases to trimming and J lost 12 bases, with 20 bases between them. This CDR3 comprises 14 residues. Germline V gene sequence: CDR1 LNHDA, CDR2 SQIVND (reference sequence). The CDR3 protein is CASSPQGFGNPQFF. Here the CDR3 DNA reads TGTGCCAGTAGTCCGCAGGGGTTCGGAAATCCGCAGTTCTTC.

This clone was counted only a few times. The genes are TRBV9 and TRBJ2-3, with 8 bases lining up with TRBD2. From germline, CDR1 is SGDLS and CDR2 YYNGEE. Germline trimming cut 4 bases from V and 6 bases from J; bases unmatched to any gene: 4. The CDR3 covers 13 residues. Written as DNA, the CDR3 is TGTGCCAGCAGCCGAGCGGGAGCGGATACGCAGTATTTT. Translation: CASSRAGADTQYF.

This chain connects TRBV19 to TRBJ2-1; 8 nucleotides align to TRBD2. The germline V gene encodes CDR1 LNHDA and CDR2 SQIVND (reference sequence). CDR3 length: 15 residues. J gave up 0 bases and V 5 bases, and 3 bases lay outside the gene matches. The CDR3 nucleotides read TGTGCCAGTAGTCAGCTAGCGGGCTCCTACAATGAGCAGTTCTTC. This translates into CASSQLAGSYNEQFF.

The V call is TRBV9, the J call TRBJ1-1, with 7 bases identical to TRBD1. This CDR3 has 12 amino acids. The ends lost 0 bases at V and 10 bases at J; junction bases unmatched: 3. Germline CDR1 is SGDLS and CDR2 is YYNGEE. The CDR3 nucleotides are TGTGCCAGCAGCGTAGGGACAGGTGCAGCTTTCTTT. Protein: CASSVGTGAAFF. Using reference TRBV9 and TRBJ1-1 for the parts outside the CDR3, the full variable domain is DSGVTQTPKHLITATGQRVTLRCSPRSGDLSVYWYQQSLDQGLQFLIQYYNGEERAKGNILERFSAQQFPDLHSELNLSSLELGDSALYFCASSVGTGAAFFGQGTRLTVV.

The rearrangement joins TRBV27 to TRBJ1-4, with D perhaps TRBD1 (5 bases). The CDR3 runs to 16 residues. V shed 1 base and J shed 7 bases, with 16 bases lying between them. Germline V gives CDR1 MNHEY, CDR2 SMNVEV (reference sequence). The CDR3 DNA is TGTGCCAGCAGTTTATTAGGTGTGCAGGGTCCTGAAAAACTGTTTTTT. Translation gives CASSLLGVQGPEKLFF.

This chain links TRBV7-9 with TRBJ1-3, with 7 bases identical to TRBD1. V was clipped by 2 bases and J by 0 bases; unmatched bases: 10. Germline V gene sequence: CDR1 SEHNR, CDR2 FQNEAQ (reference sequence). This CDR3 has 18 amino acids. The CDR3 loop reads CASSLWGASGGSGNTIYF. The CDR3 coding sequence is TGTGCCAGCAGCTTATGGGGCGCTTCAGGGGGCTCTGGAAACACCATATATTTT.

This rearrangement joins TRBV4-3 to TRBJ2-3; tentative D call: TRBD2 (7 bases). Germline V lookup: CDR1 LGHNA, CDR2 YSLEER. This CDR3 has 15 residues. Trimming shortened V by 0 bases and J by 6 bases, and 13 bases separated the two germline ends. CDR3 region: CASSQDWGGADTQYF. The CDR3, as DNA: TGCGCCAGCAGCCAAGATTGGGGGGGGGCGGATACGCAGTATTTT.

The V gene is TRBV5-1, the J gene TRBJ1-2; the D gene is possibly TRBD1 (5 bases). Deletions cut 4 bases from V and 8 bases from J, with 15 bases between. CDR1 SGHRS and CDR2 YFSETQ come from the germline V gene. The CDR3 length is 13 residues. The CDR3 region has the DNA TGCGCCAGCAGCCTCGACAGAGAAGGAGGCTACACCTTC. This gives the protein CASSLDREGGYTF.

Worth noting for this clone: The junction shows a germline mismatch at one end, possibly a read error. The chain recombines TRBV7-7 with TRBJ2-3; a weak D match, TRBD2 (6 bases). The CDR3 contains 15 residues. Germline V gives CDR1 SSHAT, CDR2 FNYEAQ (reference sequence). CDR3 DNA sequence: TGTGCTAGCAGCTTAGCGATGGGGGGAACAGATACGCAGTATTTT. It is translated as CASSLAMGGTDTQYF.

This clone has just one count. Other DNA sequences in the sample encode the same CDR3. The CDR3 sequence: CASSGTVPEAFF. The CDR3 nucleotides read TGTGCCAGTAGCGGGACAGTCCCTGAAGCTTTCTTT. This chain links TRBV19 with TRBJ1-1, with 7 nucleotides matching TRBD1. This CDR3 has 12 residues. Germline V gene lookup returns CDR1 LNHDA and CDR2 SQIVND (reference sequence). V was clipped by 6 bases and J by 6 bases; unmatched bases: 4.

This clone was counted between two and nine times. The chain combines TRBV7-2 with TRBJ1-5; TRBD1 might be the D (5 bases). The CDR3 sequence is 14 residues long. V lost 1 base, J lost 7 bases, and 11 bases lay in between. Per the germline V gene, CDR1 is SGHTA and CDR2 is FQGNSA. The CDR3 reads CASSLVPGNQPQHF. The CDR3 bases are TGTGCCAGCAGCTTAGTGCCAGGGAACCAGCCCCAGCATTTT.

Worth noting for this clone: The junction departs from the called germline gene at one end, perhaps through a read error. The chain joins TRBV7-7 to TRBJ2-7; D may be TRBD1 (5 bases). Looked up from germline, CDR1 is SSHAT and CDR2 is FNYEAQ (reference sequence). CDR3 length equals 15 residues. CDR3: CASSLEAGMSYEQYF. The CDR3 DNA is TGTGCTAGCAGCTTAGAGGCAGGGATGTCCTACGAGCAGTACTTC.